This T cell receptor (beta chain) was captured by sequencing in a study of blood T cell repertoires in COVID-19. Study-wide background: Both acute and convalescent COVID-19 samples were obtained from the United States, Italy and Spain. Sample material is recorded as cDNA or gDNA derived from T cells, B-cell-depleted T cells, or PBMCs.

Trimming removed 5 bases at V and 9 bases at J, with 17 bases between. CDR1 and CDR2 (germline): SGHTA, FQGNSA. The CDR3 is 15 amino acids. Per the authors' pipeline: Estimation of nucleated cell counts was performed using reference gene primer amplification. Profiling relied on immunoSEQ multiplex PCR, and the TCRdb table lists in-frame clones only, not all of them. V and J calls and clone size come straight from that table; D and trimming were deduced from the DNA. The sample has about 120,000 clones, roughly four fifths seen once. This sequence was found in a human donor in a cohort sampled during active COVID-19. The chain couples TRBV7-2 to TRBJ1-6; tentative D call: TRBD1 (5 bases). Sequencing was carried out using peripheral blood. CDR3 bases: TGTGCCAGCAGCACAGCAGGGTCTCGCGGTTCACCCCTCCACTTT. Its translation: CASSTAGSRGSPLHF.